This paragraph reports one TCR beta chain. Its cognate antigen is unknown. Produced via immunoSEQ multiplex PCR; TCRdb's table is partial and in-frame only. The sample lists more than 2,500 clones, 70% to 75% occurring once. The record originates from a study of graft-versus-host responses after intestinal transplantation. Study information: The transplants performed in recipients were multivisceral, liver-intestinal, or isolated intestinal. Every transplant recipient was induced with anti-thymocyte globulin, then maintained on tacrolimus and steroids for approximately three years. Findings and caveats of the study: Where graft-donor T cell macrochimerism was present, patients had high graft-versus-host to host-versus-graft clonal ratios in allografts. GvH clones appeared in recipient marrow, some first in ileum or blood.

Germline CDR1 SGHNT, CDR2 YYREEE (reference sequence). This CDR3 is 13 amino acids long. Trimming removed 6 bases from V and 7 bases from J; junction bases left unmatched: 6. Lamina propria and intraepithelial lymphocytes were released by processing graft tissue. The receptor was isolated from a human patient who received an intestinal transplant, so some T cells may come from the graft donor. V is TRBV5-4 and J is TRBJ1-2, with 10 positions matching TRBD1. Sample: ileum tissue, taken roughly 5 and 7 days after intestinal transplantation. The CDR3 region is CASTDRGRVGYTF. CDR3 nucleotide sequence: TGTGCCAGCACCGACAGGGGGCGGGTTGGCTACACCTTC. Full variable domain (rest looked up from reference TRBV5-4 and TRBJ1-2): ETGVTQSPTHLIKTRGQQVTLRCSSQSGHNTVSWYQQALGQGPQFIFQYYREEENGRGNFPPRFSGLQFPNYSSELNVNALELDDSALYLCASTDRGRVGYTFGSGTRLTVV.